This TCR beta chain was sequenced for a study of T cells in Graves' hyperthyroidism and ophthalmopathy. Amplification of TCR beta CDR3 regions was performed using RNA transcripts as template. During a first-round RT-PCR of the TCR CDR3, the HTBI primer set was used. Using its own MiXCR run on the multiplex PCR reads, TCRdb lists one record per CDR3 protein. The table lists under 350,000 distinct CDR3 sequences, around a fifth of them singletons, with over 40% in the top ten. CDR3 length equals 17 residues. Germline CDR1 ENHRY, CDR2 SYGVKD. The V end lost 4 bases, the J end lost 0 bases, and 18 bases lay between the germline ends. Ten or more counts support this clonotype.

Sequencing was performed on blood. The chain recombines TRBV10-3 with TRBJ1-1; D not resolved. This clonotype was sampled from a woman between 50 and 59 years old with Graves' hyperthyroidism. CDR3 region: CAISGNRQSSLNTEAFF. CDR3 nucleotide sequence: TGTGCCATCAGTGGTAACAGACAATCCTCATTGAACACTGAAGCTTTCTTT.